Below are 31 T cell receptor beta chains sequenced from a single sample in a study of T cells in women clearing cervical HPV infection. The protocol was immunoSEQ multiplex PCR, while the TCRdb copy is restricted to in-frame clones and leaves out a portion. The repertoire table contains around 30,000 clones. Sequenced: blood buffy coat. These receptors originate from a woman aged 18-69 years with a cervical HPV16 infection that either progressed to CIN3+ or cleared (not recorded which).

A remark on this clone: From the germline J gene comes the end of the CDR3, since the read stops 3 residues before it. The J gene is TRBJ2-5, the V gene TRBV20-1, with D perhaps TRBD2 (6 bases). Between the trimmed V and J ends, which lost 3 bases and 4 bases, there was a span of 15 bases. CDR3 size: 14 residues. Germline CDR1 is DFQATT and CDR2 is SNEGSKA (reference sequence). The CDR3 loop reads CSASRGAGPETQYF. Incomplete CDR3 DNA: TGCAGTGCTAGTAGGGGAGCGGGTCCAGAGACC.

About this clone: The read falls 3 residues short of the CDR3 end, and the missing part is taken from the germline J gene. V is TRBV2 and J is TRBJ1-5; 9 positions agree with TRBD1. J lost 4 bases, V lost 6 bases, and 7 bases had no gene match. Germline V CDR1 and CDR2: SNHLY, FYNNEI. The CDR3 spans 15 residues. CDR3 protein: CASSPDRGSNQPQHF. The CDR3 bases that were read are TGTGCCAGCAGCCCCGACAGGGGGTCGAATCAGCCC.

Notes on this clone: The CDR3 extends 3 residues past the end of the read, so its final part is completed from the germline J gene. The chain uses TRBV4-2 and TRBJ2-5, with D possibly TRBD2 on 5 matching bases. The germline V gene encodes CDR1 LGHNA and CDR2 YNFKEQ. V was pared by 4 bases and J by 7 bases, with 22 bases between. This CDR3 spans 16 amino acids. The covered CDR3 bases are TGTGCCAGCAGCCTCACTACGGCGGGCAGCGGAGGGACC. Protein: CASSLTTAGSGGT. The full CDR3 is CASSLTTAGSGGTQYF.

The CDR3 loop is CASSFMYEQYF. The sequenced CDR3 bases are TGTGCCAGCAGCTTCATGTACGAG. The J gene is TRBJ2-7, the V gene TRBV7-2, with D hard to call. The read stops 3 residues short of the end of the CDR3; the missing end is completed from the germline J gene. The CDR3 covers 11 residues. With 3 bases removed from V and 4 bases from J, the gap between germline ends came to 4 bases. CDR1 and CDR2 from the germline V gene are SGHTA and FQGNSA. The whole variable domain, remainder taken from reference TRBV7-2 and TRBJ2-7, is GAGVSQSPSNKVTEKGKDVELRCDPISGHTALYWYRQSLGQGLEFLIYFQGNSAPDKSGLPSDRFSAERTGGSVSTLTIQRTQQEDSAVYLCASSFMYEQYFGPGTRLTVT.

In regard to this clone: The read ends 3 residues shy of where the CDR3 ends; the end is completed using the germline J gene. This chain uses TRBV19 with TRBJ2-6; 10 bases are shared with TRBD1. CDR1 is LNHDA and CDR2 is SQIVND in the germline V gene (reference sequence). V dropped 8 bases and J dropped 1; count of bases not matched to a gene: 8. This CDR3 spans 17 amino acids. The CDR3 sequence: CASSYGTGVSGANVLTF. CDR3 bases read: TGTGCCAGTTCGTACGGGACAGGGGTGTCTGGGGCCAACGTC.

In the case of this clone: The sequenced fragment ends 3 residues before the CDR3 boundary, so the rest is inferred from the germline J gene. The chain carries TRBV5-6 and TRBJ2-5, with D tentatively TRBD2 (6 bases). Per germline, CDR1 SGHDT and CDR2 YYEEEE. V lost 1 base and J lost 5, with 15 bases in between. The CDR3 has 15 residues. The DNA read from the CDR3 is TGTGCCAGCAGCTTGAGGGCAATGGGGGGTGAGACC. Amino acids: CASSLRAMGGET. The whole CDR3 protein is CASSLRAMGGETQYF.

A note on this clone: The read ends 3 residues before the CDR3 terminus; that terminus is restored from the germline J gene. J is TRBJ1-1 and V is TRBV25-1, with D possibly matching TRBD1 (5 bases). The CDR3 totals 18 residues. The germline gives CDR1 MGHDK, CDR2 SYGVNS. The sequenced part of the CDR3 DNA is TGTGCCAGCAGTGAAGGAGTGTCCCACAGGCCCCTGCGCAAAGAA. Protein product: CASSEGVSHRPLRKE. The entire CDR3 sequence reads CASSEGVSHRPLRKEAFF.

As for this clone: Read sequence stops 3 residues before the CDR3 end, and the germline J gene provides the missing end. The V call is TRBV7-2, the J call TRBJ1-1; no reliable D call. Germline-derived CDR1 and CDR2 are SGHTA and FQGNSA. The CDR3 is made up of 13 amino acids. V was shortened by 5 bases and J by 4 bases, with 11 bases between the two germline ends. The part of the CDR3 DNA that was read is TGTGCCAGCAGCCCCGCTAGAGGCACTGAA. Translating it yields CASSPARGTE. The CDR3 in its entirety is CASSPARGTEAFF.

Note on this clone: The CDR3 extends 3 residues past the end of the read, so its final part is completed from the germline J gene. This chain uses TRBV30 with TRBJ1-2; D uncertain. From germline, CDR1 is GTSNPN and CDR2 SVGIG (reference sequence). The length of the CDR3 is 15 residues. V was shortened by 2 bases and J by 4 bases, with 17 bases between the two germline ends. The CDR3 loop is CAWSLPGSVGYGYTF. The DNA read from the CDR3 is TGTGCCTGGAGTCTCCCGGGGAGTGTGGGCTATGGC.

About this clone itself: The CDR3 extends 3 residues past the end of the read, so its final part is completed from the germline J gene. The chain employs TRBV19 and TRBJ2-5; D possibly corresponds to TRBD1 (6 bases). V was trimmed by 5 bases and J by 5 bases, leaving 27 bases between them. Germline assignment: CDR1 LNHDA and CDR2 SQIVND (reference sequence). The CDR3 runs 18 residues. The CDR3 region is CASSLRRPGRSQGETQYF. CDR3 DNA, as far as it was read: TGTGCCAGTAGTCTTCGGAGGCCGGGACGGAGTCAGGGGGAGACC.

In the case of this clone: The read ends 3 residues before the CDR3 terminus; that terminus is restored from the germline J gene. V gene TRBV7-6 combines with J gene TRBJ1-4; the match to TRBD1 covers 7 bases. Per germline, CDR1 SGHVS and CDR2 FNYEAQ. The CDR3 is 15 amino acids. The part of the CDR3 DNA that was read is TGTGCCAGCAGTTATAAGACAGGGAGGGGTTCACCA. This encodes CASSYKTGRGSP. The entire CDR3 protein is CASSYKTGRGSPLFF.

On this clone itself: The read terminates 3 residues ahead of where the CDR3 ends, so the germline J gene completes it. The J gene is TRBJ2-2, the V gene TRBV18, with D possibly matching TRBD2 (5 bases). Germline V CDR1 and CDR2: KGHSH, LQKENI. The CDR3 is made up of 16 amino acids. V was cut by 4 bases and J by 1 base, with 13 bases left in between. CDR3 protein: CASSLGSGGNTGELFF. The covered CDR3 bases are TGTGCCAGCTCACTGGGCAGTGGAGGGAACACCGGGGAG.

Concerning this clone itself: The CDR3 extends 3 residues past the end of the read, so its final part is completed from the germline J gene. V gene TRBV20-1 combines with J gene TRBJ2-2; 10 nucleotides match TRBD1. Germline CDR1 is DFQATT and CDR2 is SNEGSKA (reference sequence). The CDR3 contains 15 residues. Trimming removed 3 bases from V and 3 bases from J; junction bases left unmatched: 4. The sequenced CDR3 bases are TGCAGTGCTAGGGGTGGGACAGGGGACACCGGGGAG. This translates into CSARGGTGDTGE. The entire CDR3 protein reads CSARGGTGDTGELFF.

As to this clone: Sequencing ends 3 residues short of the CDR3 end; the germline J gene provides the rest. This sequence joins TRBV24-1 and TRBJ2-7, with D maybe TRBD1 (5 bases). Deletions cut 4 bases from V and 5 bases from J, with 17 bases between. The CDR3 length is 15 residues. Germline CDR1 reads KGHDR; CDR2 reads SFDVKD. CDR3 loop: CATSDPGMGYDEQYF. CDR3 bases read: TGTGCCACCAGTGACCCAGGGATGGGGTATGACGAG.

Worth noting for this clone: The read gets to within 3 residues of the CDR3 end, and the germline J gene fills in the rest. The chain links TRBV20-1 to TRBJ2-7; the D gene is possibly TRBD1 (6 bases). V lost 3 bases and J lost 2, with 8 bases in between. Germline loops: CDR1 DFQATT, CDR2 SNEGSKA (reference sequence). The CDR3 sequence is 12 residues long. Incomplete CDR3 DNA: TGCAGTGCTAGTACAGGGACCTACGAG. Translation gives CSASTGTYE. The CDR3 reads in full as CSASTGTYEQYF.

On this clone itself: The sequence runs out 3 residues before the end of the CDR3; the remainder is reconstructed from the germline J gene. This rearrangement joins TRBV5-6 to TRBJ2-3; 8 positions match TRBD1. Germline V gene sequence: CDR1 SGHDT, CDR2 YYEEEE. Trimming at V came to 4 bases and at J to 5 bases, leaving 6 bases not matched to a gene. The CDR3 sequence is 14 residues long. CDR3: CASSKGQGRDTQYF. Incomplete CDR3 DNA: TGTGCCAGCAGCAAAGGACAGGGTCGAGATACG.

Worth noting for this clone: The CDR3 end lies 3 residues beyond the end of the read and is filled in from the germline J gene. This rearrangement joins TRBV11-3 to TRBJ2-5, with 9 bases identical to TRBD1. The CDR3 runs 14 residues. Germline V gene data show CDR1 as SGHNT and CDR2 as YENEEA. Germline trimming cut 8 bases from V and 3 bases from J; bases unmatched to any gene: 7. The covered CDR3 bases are TGTGCCAGCTCTCTAAGGGACAGGGAAGAGACC. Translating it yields CASSLRDREET. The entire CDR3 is CASSLRDREETQYF.

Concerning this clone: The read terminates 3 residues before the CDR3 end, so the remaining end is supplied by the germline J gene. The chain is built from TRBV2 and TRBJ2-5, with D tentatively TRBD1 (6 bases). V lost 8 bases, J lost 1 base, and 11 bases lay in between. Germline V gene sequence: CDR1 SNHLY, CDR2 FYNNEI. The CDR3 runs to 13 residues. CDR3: CASAGVTQETQYF. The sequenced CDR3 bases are TGTGCCAGCGCAGGGGTCACCCAAGAGACC. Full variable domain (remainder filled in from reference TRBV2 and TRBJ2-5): EPEVTQTPSHQVTQMGQEVILRCVPISNHLYFYWYRQILGQKVEFLVSFYNNEISEKSEIFDDQFSVERPDGSNFTLKIRSTKLEDSAMYFCASAGVTQETQYFGPGTRLLVL.

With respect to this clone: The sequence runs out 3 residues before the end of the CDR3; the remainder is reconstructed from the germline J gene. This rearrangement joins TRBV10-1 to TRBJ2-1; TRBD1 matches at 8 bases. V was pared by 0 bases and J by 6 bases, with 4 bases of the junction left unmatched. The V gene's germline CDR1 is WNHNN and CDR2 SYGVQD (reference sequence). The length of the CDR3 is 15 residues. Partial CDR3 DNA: TGCGCCAGCAGTGAGTCCGGGACAGGCCCCAATGAG. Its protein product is CASSESGTGPNE. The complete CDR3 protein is CASSESGTGPNEQFF.

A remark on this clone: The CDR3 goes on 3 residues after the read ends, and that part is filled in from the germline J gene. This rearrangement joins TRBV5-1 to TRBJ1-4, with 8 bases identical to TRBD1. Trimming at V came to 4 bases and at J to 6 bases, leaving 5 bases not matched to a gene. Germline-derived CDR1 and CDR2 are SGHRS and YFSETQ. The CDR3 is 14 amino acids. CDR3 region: CASSPPDRDEKLFF. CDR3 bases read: TGCGCCAGCAGCCCCCCGGACAGGGATGAAAAA.

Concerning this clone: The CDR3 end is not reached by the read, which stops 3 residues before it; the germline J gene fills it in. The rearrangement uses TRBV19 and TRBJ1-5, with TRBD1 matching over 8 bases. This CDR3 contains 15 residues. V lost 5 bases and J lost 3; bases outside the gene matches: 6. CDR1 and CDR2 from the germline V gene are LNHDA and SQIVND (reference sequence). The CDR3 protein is CASSPGQDLNQPQHF. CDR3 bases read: TGTGCCAGTAGTCCGGGACAGGACCTCAATCAGCCC.

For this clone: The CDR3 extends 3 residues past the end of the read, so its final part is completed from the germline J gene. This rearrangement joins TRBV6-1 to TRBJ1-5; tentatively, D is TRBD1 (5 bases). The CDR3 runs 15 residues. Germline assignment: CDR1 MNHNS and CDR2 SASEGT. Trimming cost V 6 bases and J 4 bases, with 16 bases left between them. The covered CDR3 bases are TGTGCCAGCAGGGAACAGGCTCCTCCGAATCAGCCC. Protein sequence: CASREQAPPNQP. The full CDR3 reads CASREQAPPNQPQHF.

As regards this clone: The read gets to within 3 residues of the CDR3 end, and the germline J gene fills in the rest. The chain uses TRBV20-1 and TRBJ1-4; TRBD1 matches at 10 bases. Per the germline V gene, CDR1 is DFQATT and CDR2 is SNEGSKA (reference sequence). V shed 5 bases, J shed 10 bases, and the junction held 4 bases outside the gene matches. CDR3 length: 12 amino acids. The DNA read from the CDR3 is TGCAGTGCTCGGACAGGGGGGGGAAAA. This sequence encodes CSARTGGGK. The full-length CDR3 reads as CSARTGGGKLFF.

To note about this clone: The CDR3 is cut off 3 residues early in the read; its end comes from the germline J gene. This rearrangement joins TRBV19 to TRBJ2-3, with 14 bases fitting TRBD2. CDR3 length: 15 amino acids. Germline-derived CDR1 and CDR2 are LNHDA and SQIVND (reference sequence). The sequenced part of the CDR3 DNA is TGTGCCAGCACAGCGGGACTAGCGGGAGTAGAGACG. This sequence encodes CASTAGLAGVET. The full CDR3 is CASTAGLAGVETQYF.

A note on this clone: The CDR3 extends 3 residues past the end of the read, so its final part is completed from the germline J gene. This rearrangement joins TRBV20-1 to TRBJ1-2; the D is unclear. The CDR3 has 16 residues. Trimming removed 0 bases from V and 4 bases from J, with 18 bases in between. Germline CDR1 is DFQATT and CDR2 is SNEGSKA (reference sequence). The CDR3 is CSARDTKPRGLYGYTF. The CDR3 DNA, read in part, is TGCAGTGCTAGAGATACTAAGCCGCGGGGTCTCTATGGC.

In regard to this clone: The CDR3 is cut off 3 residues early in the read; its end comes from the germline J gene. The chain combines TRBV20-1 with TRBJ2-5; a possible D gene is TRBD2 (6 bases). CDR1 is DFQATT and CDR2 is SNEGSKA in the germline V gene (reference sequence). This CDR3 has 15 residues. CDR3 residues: CSAAVDFSGTDTQYF. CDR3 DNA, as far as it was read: TGCAGTGCGGCTGTCGACTTTAGCGGCACAGATACC.

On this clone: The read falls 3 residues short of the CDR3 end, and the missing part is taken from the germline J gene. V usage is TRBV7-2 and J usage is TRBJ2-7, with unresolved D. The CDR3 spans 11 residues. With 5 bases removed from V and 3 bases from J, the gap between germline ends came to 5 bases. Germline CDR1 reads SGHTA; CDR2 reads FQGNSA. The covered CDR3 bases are TGTGCCAGCAGCCAGTACTACGAG. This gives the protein CASSQYYE. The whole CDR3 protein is CASSQYYEQYF.

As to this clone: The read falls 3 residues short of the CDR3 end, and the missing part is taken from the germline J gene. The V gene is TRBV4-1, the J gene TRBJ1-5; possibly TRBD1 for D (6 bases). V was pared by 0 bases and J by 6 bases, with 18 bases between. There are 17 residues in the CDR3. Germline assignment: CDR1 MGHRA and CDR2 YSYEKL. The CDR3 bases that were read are TGCGCCAGCAGCCAAGAATGGGGGGGCTCGGGGTCTCAGCCC. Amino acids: CASSQEWGGSGSQP. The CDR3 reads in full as CASSQEWGGSGSQPQHF.

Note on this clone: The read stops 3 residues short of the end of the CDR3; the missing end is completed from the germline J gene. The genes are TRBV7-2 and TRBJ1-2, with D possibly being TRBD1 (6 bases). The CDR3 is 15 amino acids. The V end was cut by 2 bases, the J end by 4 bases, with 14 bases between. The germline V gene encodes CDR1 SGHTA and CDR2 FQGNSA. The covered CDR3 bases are TGTGCCAGCAGCTTAAACAGGGTAGTCGGCTATGGC. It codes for CASSLNRVVGYG. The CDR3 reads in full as CASSLNRVVGYGYTF.

The CDR3 loop is CASSVQGARYGYTF. Partial CDR3 DNA: TGCGCCAGCAGCGTACAGGGGGCGCGCTATGGC. This sequence joins TRBV5-1 and TRBJ1-2; 9 bases are a match to TRBD1. The read stops 3 residues short of the end of the CDR3; the missing end is completed from the germline J gene. This CDR3 comprises 14 residues. The germline CDR1 and CDR2 sequences are SGHRS and YFSETQ. The V and J ends lost 4 bases and 4 bases, in that order; junction bases with no gene match: 5.

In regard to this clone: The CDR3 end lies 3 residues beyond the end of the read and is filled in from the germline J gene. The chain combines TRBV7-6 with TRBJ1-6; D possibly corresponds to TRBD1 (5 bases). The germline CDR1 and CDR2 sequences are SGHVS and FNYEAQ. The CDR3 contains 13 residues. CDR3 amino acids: CASSLGGAPTLHF. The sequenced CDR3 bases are TGTGCCAGCAGCTTGGGAGGGGCTCCTACC.